This passage covers 7 T cell receptor beta chains from one sample sequenced in a study of regulatory T cells in long-lasting Graves disease. CDR3 regions were amplified by Arm-PCR using iRepertoire HTBI primers to build TCR beta libraries. TCRdb re-called the multiplex PCR reads through MiXCR, storing one row per CDR3 protein. Found here are 500,000 to 800,000 distinct CDR3 sequences, about 32% of them singletons; the top ten hold about two fifths. Time point defined: persistent/refractory GD, antithyroid drugs over 5 years with positive TRAb. Construction of the TCR library relied on RNA isolated from PBMCs. The sequencing here drew on peripheral blood mononuclear cells (PBMCs), taken when the disease was refractory, from a patient treated with antithyroid drugs. The source is a female donor with Graves disease.

This chain joins TRBV19 and TRBJ1-1; maybe TRBD1 (6 bases). Trimming stripped 6 bases from V and 3 bases from J, with 14 bases between. From germline, CDR1 is LNHDA and CDR2 SQIVND (reference sequence). The CDR3 is made up of 14 amino acids. The CDR3 loop is CASRFKGEDTEAFF. CDR3 bases: TGTGCCAGTAGATTCAAGGGGGAGGACACTGAAGCTTTCTTT.

The chain carries TRBV5-1 and TRBJ2-5; 8 bases match TRBD2. Losses at the gene ends were 0 bases for V and 4 bases for J; bases not matched to a gene: 5. The germline V gene has CDR1 SGHRS and CDR2 YFSETQ. The CDR3 extends over 15 amino acids. Written as DNA, the CDR3 is TGCGCCAGCAGCTTGGCCGGTCTAGCGGGAGAGACCCAGTACTTC. Translation gives CASSLAGLAGETQYF. Using reference TRBV5-1 and TRBJ2-5 for the parts outside the CDR3, the full variable domain is KAGVTQTPRYLIKTRGQQVTLSCSPISGHRSVSWYQQTPGQGLQFLFEYFSETQRNKGNFPGRFSGRQFSNSRSEMNVSTLELGDSALYLCASSLAGLAGETQYFGPGTRLLVL.

Regarding this clonotype: The junction departs from germline at one end; a sequencing error may be responsible. This rearrangement joins TRBV28 to TRBJ1-2, with D tentatively TRBD1 (5 bases). CDR1 MDHEN and CDR2 SYDVKM come from the germline V gene. The CDR3 extends over 13 amino acids. The CDR3 reads CASISGTIYGHTF. The CDR3 bases are TGTGCCAGCATATCCGGGACCATCTATGGCCACACCTTC.

The CDR3 loop is CASSPLTTSGITPRDYEQYF. The DNA of the CDR3 is TGTGCCAGCAGCCCCTTAACGACTAGCGGGATTACCCCGCGAGACTACGAGCAGTACTTC. V usage is TRBV7-9 and J usage is TRBJ2-7; TRBD2 agrees at 11 bases. Germline trimming cut 5 bases from V and 3 bases from J; bases unmatched to any gene: 21. CDR3 size: 20 residues. Germline values: CDR1 SEHNR, CDR2 FQNEAQ (reference sequence).

This clonotype has only a few counts. V usage is TRBV11-2 and J usage is TRBJ2-5, with 9 nucleotides matching TRBD1. Germline V gene sequence: CDR1 SGHAT, CDR2 FQNNGV. With 4 bases clipped from V and 5 bases from J, the junction kept 8 bases outside the gene matches. The CDR3 spans 15 residues. The CDR3: CASSYPQGAGETQYF. The CDR3 DNA is TGTGCCAGCAGCTACCCACAGGGGGCAGGGGAGACCCAGTACTTC.

This chain links TRBV28 with TRBJ1-1; D may be TRBD1 (5 bases). Germline values: CDR1 MDHEN, CDR2 SYDVKM. The CDR3 consists of 14 residues. Trimming cost V 6 bases and J 6 bases, with 17 bases left between them. CDR3 DNA: TGTGCCAGCAGCCAAATAGGGGTGTGGGCTGAAGCTTTCTTT. As protein: CASSQIGVWAEAFF.

The CDR3 loop is CASSDWQTEAFF. The DNA for the CDR3 is TGTGCCAGCAGTGACTGGCAGACTGAAGCTTTCTTT. V usage is TRBV6-1 and J usage is TRBJ1-1; D is ambiguous. This CDR3 region has 12 residues. Germline values: CDR1 MNHNS, CDR2 SASEGT. V lost 3 bases and J 5 bases, leaving 7 bases between the germline ends.